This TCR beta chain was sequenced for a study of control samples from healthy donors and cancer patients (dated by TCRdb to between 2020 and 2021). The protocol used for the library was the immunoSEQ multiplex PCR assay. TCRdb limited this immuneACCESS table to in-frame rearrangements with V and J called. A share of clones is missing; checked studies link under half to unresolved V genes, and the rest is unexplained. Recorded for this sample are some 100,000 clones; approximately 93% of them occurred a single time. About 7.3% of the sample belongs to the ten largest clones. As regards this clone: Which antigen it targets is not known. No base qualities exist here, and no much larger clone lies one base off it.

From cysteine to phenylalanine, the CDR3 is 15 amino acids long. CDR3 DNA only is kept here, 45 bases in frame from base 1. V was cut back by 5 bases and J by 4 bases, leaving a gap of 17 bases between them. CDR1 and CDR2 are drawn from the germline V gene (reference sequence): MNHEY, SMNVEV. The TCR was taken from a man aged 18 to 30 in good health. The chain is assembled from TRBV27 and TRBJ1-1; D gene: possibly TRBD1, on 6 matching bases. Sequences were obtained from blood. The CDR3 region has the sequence CASSPRQEVLTEAFF. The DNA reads TGTGCCAGCAGTCCTCGACAGGAGGTACTCACTGAAGCTTTCTTT.